This T cell receptor beta chain was obtained from a study of identical twins. The germline V and J ends were trimmed by 5 bases and 3 bases, with 7 bases remaining between them. This CDR3 comprises 12 residues. The germline V gene has CDR1 MNHEY and CDR2 SVGAGI. MiXCR, run by TCRdb on the 5' RACE reads, gives a single entry per CDR3 protein. The table records about 660,000 distinct CDR3 sequences, approximately 9% of them present only once. These data also formed part of another study, on yellow fever vaccine responses in identical twins. That report adds: After vaccination, twins' T cell response reportedly seemed partly convergent, partly personalized.

The chain combines TRBV6-5 with TRBJ2-5; a possible D gene is TRBD1 (6 bases). This receptor was obtained from a woman younger than 30 in good health. Sequencing input: PBMCs. CDR3 sequence reads: CASSQGKETQYF. The CDR3 nucleotides are TGTGCCAGCAGTCAGGGGAAAGAGACCCAGTACTTC.